The clone carrying this T cell receptor beta chain was picked up many times. Antigen specificity is unknown. Amplified TCR beta CDR3 regions came from RNA transcripts. In the first-round RT-PCR of the TCR CDR3, the HTBI primer set was used. TCRdb reprocessed the multiplex PCR reads via MiXCR and lists one record per CDR3 protein. This table has a few hundred thousand distinct CDR3 sequences, about a sixth appearing once. Trimming took off 5 bases at V and 1 base at J, with 9 bases between the two ends. The germline CDR1 and CDR2 sequences are SGHVS and FQNEAQ. The CDR3 is 13 residues long. This record belongs to a study of T cells in Graves' hyperthyroidism and ophthalmopathy. Overall study results and limits: Ophthalmopathy was model-predicted a median about 6 months pre-onset.

Ahead of any ophthalmopathy symptoms, the blood sample was obtained at the first diagnosis of hyperthyroidism. The sequencing input was blood. The rearrangement joins TRBV7-8 to TRBJ2-7; D not certain. The receptor comes from a woman aged 18-29 years with Graves' hyperthyroidism that later progressed to Graves' ophthalmopathy. The CDR3 is CASSPQASYEQYF. CDR3 nucleotides: TGTGCCAGCAGCCCGCAAGCTTCCTACGAGCAGTACTTC.